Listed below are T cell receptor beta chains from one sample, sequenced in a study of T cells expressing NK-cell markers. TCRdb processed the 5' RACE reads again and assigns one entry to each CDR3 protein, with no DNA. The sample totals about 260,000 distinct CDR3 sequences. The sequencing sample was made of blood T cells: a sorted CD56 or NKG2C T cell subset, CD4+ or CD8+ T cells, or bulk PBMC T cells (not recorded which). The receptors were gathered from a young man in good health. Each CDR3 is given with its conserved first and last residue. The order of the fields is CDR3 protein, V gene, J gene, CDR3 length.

CDR3: CATSRAGPYNEQFF; V: TRBV15; J: TRBJ2-1; length: 14
CDR3: CASSSVSGMQFF; V: TRBV12-3/TRBV12-4; J: TRBJ2-1; length: 12
CDR3: CAISESLAGYEQYF; V: TRBV10-3; J: TRBJ2-7; length: 14
CDR3: CASSLYRVMTEAFF; V: TRBV28; J: TRBJ1-1; length: 14
CDR3: CASSSDRGHNQPQHF; V: TRBV2; J: TRBJ1-5; length: 15
CDR3: CASSYFQGASEQYF; V: TRBV6-2/TRBV6-3; J: TRBJ2-7; length: 14
CDR3: CASSPVGLVARGEQFF; V: TRBV18; J: TRBJ2-1; length: 16
CDR3: CASSPYLLSEQFF; V: TRBV7-6; J: TRBJ2-1; length: 13
CDR3: CASRLRGRAIYF; V: TRBV12-3/TRBV12-4; J: TRBJ1-3; length: 12
CDR3: CASSLGRAKEWAFF; V: TRBV5-1; J: TRBJ1-1; length: 14
CDR3: CSARKTLAGVSTGELFF; V: TRBV20-1; J: TRBJ2-2; length: 17
CDR3: CASRPGTSSSGTQYF; V: TRBV12-3/TRBV12-4; J: TRBJ2-3; length: 15
CDR3: CAGNSGRGSEQFF; V: TRBV6-2/TRBV6-3; J: TRBJ2-1; length: 13
CDR3: CASSYLERSYEQYF; V: TRBV6-5; J: TRBJ2-7; length: 14
CDR3: CASSKGASVYEQYF; V: TRBV28; J: TRBJ2-7; length: 14
CDR3: CASSQDLERAEQFF; V: TRBV3-1; J: TRBJ2-1; length: 14
CDR3: CASSRGGSSEQFF; V: TRBV3-1; J: TRBJ2-1; length: 13
CDR3: CASSEWSSMNEQFF; V: TRBV2; J: TRBJ2-1; length: 14
CDR3: CASSPRTGETGQPQHF; V: TRBV12-3/TRBV12-4; J: TRBJ1-5; length: 16
CDR3: CASSLSQPPGAKNIQYF; V: TRBV11-2; J: TRBJ2-4; length: 17
CDR3: CASSDRAGGTSEAFF; V: TRBV25-1; J: TRBJ1-1; length: 15
CDR3: CASSPSWGGAKNIQYF; V: TRBV7-2; J: TRBJ2-4; length: 16
CDR3: CASTRWGLDEKLFF; V: TRBV19; J: TRBJ1-4; length: 14
CDR3: CSAVIRGNTEAFF; V: TRBV20-1; J: TRBJ1-1; length: 13
CDR3: CSARDGRRDNEQFF; V: TRBV20-1; J: TRBJ2-1; length: 14
CDR3: CSAVGGSYNEQFF; V: TRBV20-1; J: TRBJ2-1; length: 13
CDR3: CASRGASGSSSYNEQFF; V: TRBV28; J: TRBJ2-1; length: 17
CDR3: CASSVTSGRNGANVLTF; V: TRBV9; J: TRBJ2-6; length: 17
CDR3: CATKRTRDSEGFF; V: TRBV12-3/TRBV12-4; J: TRBJ2-1; length: 13
CDR3: CASSRAYSNQPQHF; V: TRBV4-3; J: TRBJ1-5; length: 14
CDR3: CASSLSAGNLYEQYF; V: TRBV7-8; J: TRBJ2-7; length: 15
CDR3: CASSSSTGTGVGDNEQFF; V: TRBV7-6; J: TRBJ2-1; length: 18
CDR3: CASRAVNRDGELFF; V: TRBV18; J: TRBJ2-2; length: 14
CDR3: CASSSQSLGKTQYF; V: TRBV6-5; J: TRBJ2-5; length: 14
CDR3: CASSYSMGEQYF; V: TRBV5-1; J: TRBJ2-7; length: 12
CDR3: CASSLQLEGKAFF; V: TRBV5-5; J: TRBJ1-1; length: 13
CDR3: CASSPRGDQQESQYF; V: TRBV5-1; J: TRBJ2-5; length: 15
CDR3: CAISGTSGRANEQFF; V: TRBV10-3; J: TRBJ2-1; length: 15
CDR3: CASRPQGARSNQPQHF; V: TRBV12-3/TRBV12-4; J: TRBJ1-5; length: 16
CDR3: CASSPGEQPQHF; V: TRBV7-9; J: TRBJ1-5; length: 12
CDR3: CAWSVGGGTGELFF; V: TRBV30; J: TRBJ2-2; length: 14
CDR3: CASSSTGQGLYEQYF; V: TRBV28; J: TRBJ2-7; length: 15
CDR3: CASSYSITVGSYNEQFF; V: TRBV6-5; J: TRBJ2-1; length: 17
CDR3: CASSRRPAASGINEQYF; V: TRBV4-3; J: TRBJ2-7; length: 17
CDR3: CASSLDAGTGSYEQYF; V: TRBV7-2; J: TRBJ2-7; length: 16